The 4 T cell receptor beta chains given below trace back to one sample, sequenced in a study of human T cells and chemical hapten exposure. The sample's time point: patch test 3, about 24 weeks after DPC sensitization. The treatment: therapeutic diphenylcyclopropenone sensitization with weekly scalp DPC. One entry per CDR3 protein, called by TCRdb with MiXCR from the RACE reads. The sample comprises 70,000 or so distinct CDR3 sequences, approximately 12% of which are singletons, and 1.4% rests with the top ten. The sequences come from whole blood, collected in connection with sensitization to the hapten diphenylcyclopropenone (DPC). The receptors were gathered from a woman between 50 and 59 years old with alopecia areata. Some clones in this sample may be carry-over from other donors' samples.

In this sample, this clonotype turned up many times. The chain couples TRBV5-6 to TRBJ1-1, with D hard to call. The CDR3 spans 13 residues. The V end lost 4 bases, the J end lost 3 bases, and 10 bases lay between the germline ends. CDR1 is SGHDT, CDR2 YYEEEE, per germline. CDR3 loop: CASSIRRDTEAFF. The CDR3 nucleotides read TGTGCCAGCAGCATCAGGAGGGACACTGAAGCTTTCTTT.

The CDR3 nucleotides are TGTGCCAGCAGCCCCCAATCGGGAGAGACCCAGTACTTC. Amino acid sequence: CASSPQSGETQYF. This chain connects TRBV7-8 to TRBJ2-5, with unresolved D. The V end was cut by 5 bases, the J end by 4 bases, with 11 bases between. The CDR3 has 13 residues. CDR1 SGHVS and CDR2 FQNEAQ come from the germline V gene.

Many counts were recorded for this clonotype. V gene TRBV7-9 combines with J gene TRBJ2-4; D might be TRBD1 (5 bases). In germline, CDR1 is SEHNR, CDR2 FQNEAQ (reference sequence). CDR3 length equals 16 residues. V was trimmed by 3 bases and J by 0 bases, leaving 12 bases between them. In nucleotides, the CDR3 is TGTGCCAGCAGCTTGGTGGACATCACAGCCAAAAACATTCAGTACTTC. This translates into CASSLVDITAKNIQYF.

In this sample, this clonotype turned up many times. The chain combines TRBV10-2 with TRBJ1-1, with 10 nucleotides matching TRBD1. After removal of 9 bases from V and 3 bases from J, the junction contained 7 bases not matched to a gene. The CDR3 totals 14 residues. CDR1 and CDR2 from the germline V gene are WSHSY and SAAADI. CDR3 sequence reads: CASAGQGGYTEAFF. In DNA, the CDR3 is TGCGCCAGTGCAGGACAGGGGGGATACACTGAAGCTTTCTTT.